The 8 T cell receptor beta chains presented below share a single source sample, sequenced in a study of control samples from healthy donors and cancer patients. Using immunoSEQ multiplex PCR, the repertoire was profiled, and TCRdb retains in-frame clones only, with some absent. The repertoire has roughly 120,000 clones, approximately 91% of them found once; the top ten carry 7.8%. Specimen: blood. These receptors all come from a woman younger than 30 in good health.

The rearrangement links TRBV30 to TRBJ2-7; perhaps TRBD1 as D (5 bases). The CDR3 contains 13 residues. Germline CDR1 reads GTSNPN; CDR2 reads SVGIG (reference sequence). Trimming took 1 base from V and 4 from J, leaving 11 bases between them. Here the CDR3 DNA reads TGTGCCTGGAGTGGACAGACCATATACGAGCAGTACTTC. Its translation: CAWSGQTIYEQYF.

This chain links TRBV6-2 or TRBV6-3 with TRBJ1-1; D unresolved. V was cut by 4 bases and J by 5 bases, with 11 bases left in between. The length of the CDR3 is 13 residues. Germline assignment: CDR1 MNHEY and CDR2 SVGEGT. Here the CDR3 DNA reads TGTGCCAGCAGTTGGCCAGGACGAACTGAAGCTTTCTTT. Translated: CASSWPGRTEAFF.

The chain uses TRBV10-2 and TRBJ1-1; no clear D. The V and J ends lost 1 base and 4 bases respectively, with 4 bases between them. Germline-derived CDR1 and CDR2 are WSHSY and SAAADI. The CDR3 is made up of 12 amino acids. CDR3 DNA sequence: TGCGCCAGCAGTGAGTACGGCACTGAAGCTTTCTTT. As protein: CASSEYGTEAFF.

The chain employs TRBV5-1 and TRBJ2-7; D remains unclear. The germline CDR1 and CDR2 sequences are SGHRS and YFSETQ. The ends were cut back, 2 bases at V and 3 bases at J, with 9 bases in the middle. This CDR3 comprises 13 residues. The CDR3 reads CASSFDQVYEQYF. CDR3 coding DNA: TGCGCCAGCAGCTTTGATCAGGTCTACGAGCAGTACTTC.

This chain links TRBV6-5 with TRBJ2-1; D possibly corresponds to TRBD2 (6 bases). Germline V gene lookup returns CDR1 MNHEY and CDR2 SVGAGI. This CDR3 is 15 amino acids long. V was clipped by 6 bases and J by 4 bases, with 16 bases between them. The CDR3 protein is CASSPAAGTYNEQFF. For the CDR3, the DNA is TGTGCCAGCAGCCCAGCAGCGGGTACTTACAATGAGCAGTTCTTC.

The chain links TRBV12-3 or TRBV12-4 to TRBJ2-2, with unresolved D. CDR3 size: 11 residues. Trimming removed 8 bases at V and 7 bases at J, with 8 bases between. CDR3 amino acids: CASCARGELFF. The CDR3 DNA follows: TGTGCCAGCTGTGCCCGCGGGGAGCTGTTTTTT.

The chain has TRBV7-2 and TRBJ2-3; 12 nucleotides align to TRBD2. The CDR3 totals 17 residues. From germline, CDR1 is SGHTA and CDR2 FQGNSA. The ends lost 4 bases at V and 1 base at J; junction bases unmatched: 6. CDR3 sequence reads: CASSSSGGAGGTDTQYF. The CDR3 DNA is TGTGCCAGCAGCTCTAGCGGGGGGGCAGGGGGCACAGATACGCAGTATTTT.

The V call is TRBV6-5, the J call TRBJ1-6; maybe TRBD1 (5 bases). This CDR3 has 16 residues. With 2 bases removed from V and 1 base from J, the gap between germline ends came to 9 bases. In germline, CDR1 is MNHEY, CDR2 SVGAGI. The CDR3 DNA sequence: TGTGCCAGCAGTTACGACGGGGGATCCTATAATTCACCCCTCCACTTT. It codes for CASSYDGGSYNSPLHF.